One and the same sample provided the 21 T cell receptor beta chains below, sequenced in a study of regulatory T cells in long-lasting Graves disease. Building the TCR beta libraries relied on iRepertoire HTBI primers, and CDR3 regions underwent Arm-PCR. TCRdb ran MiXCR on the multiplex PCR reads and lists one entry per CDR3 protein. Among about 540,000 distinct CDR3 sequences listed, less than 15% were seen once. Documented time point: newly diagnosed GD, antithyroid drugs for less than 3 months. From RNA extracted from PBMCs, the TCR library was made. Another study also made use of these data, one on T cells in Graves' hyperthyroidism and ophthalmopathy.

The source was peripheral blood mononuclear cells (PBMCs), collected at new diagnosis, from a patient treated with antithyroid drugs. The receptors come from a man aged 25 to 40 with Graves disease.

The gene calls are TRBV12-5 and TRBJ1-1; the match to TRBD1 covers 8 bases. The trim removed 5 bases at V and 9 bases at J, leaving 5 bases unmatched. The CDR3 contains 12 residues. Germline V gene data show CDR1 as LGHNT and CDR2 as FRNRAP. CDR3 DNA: TGTGCTAGTGGTATGGGGACAGGCAAAGCTTTCTTT. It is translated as CASGMGTGKAFF. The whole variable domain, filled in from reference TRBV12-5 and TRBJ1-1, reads DARVTQTPRHKVTEMGQEVTMRCQPILGHNTVFWYRQTMMQGLELLAYFRNRAPLDDSGMPKDRFSAEMPDATLATLKIQPSEPRDSAVYFCASGMGTGKAFFGQGTRLTVV.

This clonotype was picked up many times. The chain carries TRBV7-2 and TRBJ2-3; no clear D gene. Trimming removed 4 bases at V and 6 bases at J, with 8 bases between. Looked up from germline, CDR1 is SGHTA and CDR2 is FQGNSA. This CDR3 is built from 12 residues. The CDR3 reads CASSSPSDTQYF. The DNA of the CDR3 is TGTGCCAGCAGCTCACCCTCTGATACGCAGTATTTT.

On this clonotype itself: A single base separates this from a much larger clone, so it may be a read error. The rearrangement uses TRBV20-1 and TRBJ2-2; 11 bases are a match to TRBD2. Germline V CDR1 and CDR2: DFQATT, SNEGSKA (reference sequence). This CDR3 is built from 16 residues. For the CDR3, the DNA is TGCAGTGCCTCGCAGACTAGCGGGATTGGGAACGGGGGGCTGTTTTTT. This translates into CSASQTSGIGNGGLFF.

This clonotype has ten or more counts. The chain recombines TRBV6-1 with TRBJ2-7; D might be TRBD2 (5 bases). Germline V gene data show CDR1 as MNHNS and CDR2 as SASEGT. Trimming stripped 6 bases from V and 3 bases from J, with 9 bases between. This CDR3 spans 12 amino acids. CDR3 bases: TGTGCCAGCAGGACCGGGAACTACGAGCAGTACTTC. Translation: CASRTGNYEQYF.

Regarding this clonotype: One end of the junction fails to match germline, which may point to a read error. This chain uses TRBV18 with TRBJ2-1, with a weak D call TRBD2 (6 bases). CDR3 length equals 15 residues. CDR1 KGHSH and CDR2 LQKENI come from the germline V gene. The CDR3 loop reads CASSHEGGSFNEQFF. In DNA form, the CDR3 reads TGTGCCAGCTCACATGAGGGAGGCTCCTTCAATGAGCAGTTCTTC.

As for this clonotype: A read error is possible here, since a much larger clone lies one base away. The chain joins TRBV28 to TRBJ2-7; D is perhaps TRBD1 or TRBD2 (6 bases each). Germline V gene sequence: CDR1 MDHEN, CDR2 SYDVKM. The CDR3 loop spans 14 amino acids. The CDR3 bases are TGTGCCAGCAGTTCCGGGGGCTACAACTACGAGCAGCACTTC. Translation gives CASSSGGYNYEQHF.

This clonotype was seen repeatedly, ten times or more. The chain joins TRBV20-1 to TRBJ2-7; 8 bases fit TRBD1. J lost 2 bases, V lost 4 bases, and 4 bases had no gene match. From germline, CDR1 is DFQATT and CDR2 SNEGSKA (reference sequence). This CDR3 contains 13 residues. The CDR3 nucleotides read TGCAGTGCTAATTCCAGGGGGCCCTACGAGCAGTACTTC. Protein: CSANSRGPYEQYF.

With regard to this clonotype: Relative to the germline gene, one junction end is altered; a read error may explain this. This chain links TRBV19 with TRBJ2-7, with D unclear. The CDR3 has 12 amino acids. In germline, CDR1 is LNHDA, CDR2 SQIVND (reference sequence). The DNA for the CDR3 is TGTGCCAGTAGTATAGAGGGCTACGGGCAGTACTTC. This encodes CASSIEGYGQYF.

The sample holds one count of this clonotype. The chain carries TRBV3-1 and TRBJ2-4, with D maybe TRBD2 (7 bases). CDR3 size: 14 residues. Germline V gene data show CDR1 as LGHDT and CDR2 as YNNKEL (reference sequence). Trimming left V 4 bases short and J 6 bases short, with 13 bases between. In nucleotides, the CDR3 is TGTGCCAGCAGCCGGGGGGGGGCGGGAAACATTCAGTACTTC. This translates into CASSRGGAGNIQYF.

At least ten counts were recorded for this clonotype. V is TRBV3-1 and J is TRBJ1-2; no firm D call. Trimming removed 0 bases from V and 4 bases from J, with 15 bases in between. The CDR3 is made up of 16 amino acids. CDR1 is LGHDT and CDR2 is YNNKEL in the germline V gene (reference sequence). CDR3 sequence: CASSQDVLSGPYGYTF. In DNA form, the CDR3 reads TGTGCCAGCAGCCAAGATGTGCTTAGCGGACCCTATGGCTACACCTTC.

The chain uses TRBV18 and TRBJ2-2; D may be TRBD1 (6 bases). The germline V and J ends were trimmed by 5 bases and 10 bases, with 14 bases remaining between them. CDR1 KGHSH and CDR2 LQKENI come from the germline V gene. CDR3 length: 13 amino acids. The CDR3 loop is CASSITGPTELFF. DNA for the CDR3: TGTGCCAGCTCAATTACAGGGCCCACGGAGCTGTTTTTT.

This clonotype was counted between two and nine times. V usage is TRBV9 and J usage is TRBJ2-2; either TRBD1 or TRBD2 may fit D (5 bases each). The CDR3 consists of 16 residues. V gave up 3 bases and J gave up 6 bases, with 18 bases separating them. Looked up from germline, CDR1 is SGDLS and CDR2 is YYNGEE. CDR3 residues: CASSDRGDMVPGELFF. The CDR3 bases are TGTGCCAGCAGCGACAGAGGGGATATGGTCCCCGGGGAGCTGTTTTTT.

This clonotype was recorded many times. CDR3: CASTGQAYEQYF. The CDR3 DNA follows: TGTGCCAGCACCGGACAGGCCTACGAGCAGTACTTC. The gene calls are TRBV6-1 and TRBJ2-7; TRBD1 matches 7 bases. The CDR3 has 12 amino acids. V trimming: 7 bases; J trimming: 2 bases; junction bases outside the gene matches: 2. Germline V lookup: CDR1 MNHNS, CDR2 SASEGT.

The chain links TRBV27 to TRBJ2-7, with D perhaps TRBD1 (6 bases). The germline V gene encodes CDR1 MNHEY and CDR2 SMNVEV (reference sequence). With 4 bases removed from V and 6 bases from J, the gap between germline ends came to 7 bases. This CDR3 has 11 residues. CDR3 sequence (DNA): TGTGCCAGCAGTTGGGGGCTCGAGCAGTACTTC. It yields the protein CASSWGLEQYF.

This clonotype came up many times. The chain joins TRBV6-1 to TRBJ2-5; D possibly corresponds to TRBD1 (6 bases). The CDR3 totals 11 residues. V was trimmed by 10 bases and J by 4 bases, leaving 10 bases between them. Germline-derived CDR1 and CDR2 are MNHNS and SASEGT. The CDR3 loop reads CATRGGETQYF. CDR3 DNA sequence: TGTGCCACCAGAGGGGGAGAGACCCAGTACTTC.

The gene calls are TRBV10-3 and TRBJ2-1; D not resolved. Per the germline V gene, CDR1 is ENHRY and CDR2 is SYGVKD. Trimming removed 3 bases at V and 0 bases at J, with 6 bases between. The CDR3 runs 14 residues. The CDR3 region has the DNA TGTGCCATCAGTGACGGCCTCTCCTACAATGAGCAGTTCTTC. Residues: CAISDGLSYNEQFF.

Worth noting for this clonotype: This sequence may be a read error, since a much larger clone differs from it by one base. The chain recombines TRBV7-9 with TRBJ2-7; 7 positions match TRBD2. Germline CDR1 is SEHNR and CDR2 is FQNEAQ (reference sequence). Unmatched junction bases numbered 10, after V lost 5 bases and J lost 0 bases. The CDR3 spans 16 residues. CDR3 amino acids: CASSPEAGRGSYEQYF. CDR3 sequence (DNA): TGTGCCAGCAGCCCCGAAGCGGGACGGGGCTCCTACGAGCAGTACTTC.

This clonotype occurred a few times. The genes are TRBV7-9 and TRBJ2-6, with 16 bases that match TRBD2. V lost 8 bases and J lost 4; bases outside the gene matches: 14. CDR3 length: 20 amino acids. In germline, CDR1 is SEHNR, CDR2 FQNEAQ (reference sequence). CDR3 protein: CASGNGTSGRAFPGANVLTF. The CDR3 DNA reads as TGTGCCAGCGGCAATGGGACTAGCGGGAGGGCCTTCCCCGGGGCCAACGTCCTGACTTTC.

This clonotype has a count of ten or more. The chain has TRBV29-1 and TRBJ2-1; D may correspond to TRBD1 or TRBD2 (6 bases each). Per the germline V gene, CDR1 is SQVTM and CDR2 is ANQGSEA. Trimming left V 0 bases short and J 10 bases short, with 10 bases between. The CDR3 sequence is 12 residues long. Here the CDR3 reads CSVEDGGGEQFF. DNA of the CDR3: TGCAGCGTTGAAGATGGAGGGGGGGAGCAGTTCTTC.

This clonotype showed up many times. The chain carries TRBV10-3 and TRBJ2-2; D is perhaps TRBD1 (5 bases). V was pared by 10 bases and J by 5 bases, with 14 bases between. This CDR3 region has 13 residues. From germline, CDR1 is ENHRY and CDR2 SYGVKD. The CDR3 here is CATAPAGTGELFF. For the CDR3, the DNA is TGTGCCACAGCTCCGGCAGGGACCGGGGAGCTGTTTTTT.

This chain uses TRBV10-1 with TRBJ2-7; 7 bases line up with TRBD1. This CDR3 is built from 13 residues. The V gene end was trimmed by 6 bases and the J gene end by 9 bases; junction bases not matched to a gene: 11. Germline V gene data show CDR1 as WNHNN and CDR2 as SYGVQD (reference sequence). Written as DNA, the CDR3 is TGCGCCAGCAGCCGCTCGACAGGGACCGGGCAGTACTTC. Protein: CASSRSTGTGQYF.